This T cell receptor (beta chain) came from a study of blood T cell repertoires in COVID-19. TCRdb's copy holds only in-frame clones and misses some; the assay was immunoSEQ multiplex PCR. The table includes about 260,000 clones, about 90% detected once. The germline V and J ends were trimmed by 3 bases and 6 bases, with 8 bases remaining between them. The CDR3 length is 12 residues. Per germline, CDR1 MGHDK and CDR2 SYGVNS. This chain connects TRBV25-1 to TRBJ1-2; TRBD1 is a possible D gene (5 bases). The receptor comes from a woman in her 40s who had recovered from COVID-19. What was sequenced was peripheral blood. The DNA of the CDR3 is TGTGCCAGCAGTGAGACAGCCGATGGCTACACCTTC. Translated: CASSETADGYTF.